This TCR beta chain was observed in a study of cytomegalovirus exposure and HLA in healthy donors. Study context: Earlier, 150 million to 200 million T cells were analyzed, and over 95 million unique TCR beta sequences were found among them.

Whole-study results and caveats: Segments of the TCR beta V type were, in most cases, productive about 90% or about 30% of the time in an earlier analysis. Later on, an analysis tied around 17,000 TCR beta sequences to HLA alleles at 0.05 false discovery rate. The analysis excluded some indistinguishable V segments, including TRBV6-2 and TRBV6-3.

The PCR had 60 Vbeta and 13 Jbeta primers. TCRdb keeps only in-frame clones here, not all; method: immunoSEQ multiplex PCR. The table includes about 140,000 clones, about 78% detected once. CDR1 is SGHTA, CDR2 FQGNSA, per germline. V shed 0 bases and J shed 8 bases, with 20 bases lying between them. The CDR3 runs 17 residues. A remark on this clone: Its target is unknown.

The receptor's source is a man aged 40-50 years in good health and CMV-seropositive. The rearrangement joins TRBV7-2 to TRBJ2-1, with D possibly being TRBD1 (6 bases). The sample consisted of PBMCs. The DNA of the CDR3 is TGTGCCAGCAGCTTAGCGCTGGGGGCCCCTGGGATGGATGAGCAGTTCTTC. Translation: CASSLALGAPGMDEQFF.